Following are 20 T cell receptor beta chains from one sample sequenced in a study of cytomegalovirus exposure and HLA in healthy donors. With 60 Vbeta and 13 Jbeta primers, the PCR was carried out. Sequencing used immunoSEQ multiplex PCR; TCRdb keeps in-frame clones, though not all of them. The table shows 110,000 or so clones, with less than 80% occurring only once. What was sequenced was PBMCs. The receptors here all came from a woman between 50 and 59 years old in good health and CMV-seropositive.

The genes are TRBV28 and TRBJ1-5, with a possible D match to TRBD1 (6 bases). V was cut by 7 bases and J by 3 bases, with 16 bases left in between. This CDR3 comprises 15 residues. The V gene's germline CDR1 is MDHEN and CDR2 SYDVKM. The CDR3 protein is CASTEQGQNNQPQHF. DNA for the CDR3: TGTGCCAGCACGGAACAGGGTCAGAACAATCAGCCCCAGCATTTT.

The CDR3 DNA reads as TGTGCCAGTAGGAGGACAGGATTTACCTACGAGCAGTACTTC. It codes for CASRRTGFTYEQYF. V gene TRBV19 combines with J gene TRBJ2-7; 7 bases map to TRBD1. This CDR3 has 14 residues. V lost 6 bases, J lost 2 bases, and 7 bases stayed unmatched. Germline CDR1 reads LNHDA; CDR2 reads SQIVND (reference sequence).

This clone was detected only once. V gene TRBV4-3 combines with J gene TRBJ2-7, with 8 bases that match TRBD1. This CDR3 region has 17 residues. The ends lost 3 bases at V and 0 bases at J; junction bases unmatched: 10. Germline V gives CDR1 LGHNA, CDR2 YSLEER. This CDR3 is CASSHPLRTGLSYEQYF. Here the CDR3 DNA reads TGCGCCAGCAGCCATCCTCTCCGGACAGGGCTCTCCTACGAGCAGTACTTC.

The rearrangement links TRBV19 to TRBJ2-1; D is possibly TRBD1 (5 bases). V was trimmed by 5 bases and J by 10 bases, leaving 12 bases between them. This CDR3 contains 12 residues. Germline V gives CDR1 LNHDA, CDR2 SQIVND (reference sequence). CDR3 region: CASSVGAGEQFF. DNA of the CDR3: TGTGCCAGTAGTGTTGGGGCCGGAGAGCAGTTCTTC.

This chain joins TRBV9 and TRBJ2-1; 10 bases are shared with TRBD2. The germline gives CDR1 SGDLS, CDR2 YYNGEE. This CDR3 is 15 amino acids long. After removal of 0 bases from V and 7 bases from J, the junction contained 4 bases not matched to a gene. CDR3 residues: CASSVDSGGLNEQFF. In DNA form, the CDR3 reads TGTGCCAGCAGCGTAGATAGCGGGGGGCTGAATGAGCAGTTCTTC.

CDR3 DNA: TGTGCCAGCAACCGAGAGACCGGGGAGCTGTTTTTT. Protein product: CASNRETGELFF. The chain combines TRBV28 with TRBJ2-2; D unresolved. CDR3 length equals 12 residues. From germline, CDR1 is MDHEN and CDR2 SYDVKM. Trimming pared 7 bases from V and 5 bases from J, leaving 8 bases between. The full variable domain, rest sourced from reference TRBV28 and TRBJ2-2, is DVKVTQSSRYLVKRTGEKVFLECVQDMDHENMFWYRQDPGLGLRLIYFSYDVKMKEKGDIPEGYSVSREKKERFSLILESASTNQTSMYLCASNRETGELFFGEGSRLTVL.

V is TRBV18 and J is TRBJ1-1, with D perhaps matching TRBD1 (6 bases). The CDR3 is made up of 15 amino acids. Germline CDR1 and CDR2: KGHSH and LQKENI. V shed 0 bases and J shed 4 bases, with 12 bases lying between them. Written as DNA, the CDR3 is TGTGCCAGCTCACCACCGGTGGGACAATTCACTGAAGCTTTCTTT. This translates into CASSPPVGQFTEAFF.

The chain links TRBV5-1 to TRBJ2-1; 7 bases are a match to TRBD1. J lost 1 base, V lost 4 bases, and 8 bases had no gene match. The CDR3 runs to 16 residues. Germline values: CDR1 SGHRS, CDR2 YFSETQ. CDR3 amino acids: CASSPQGLLSYNEQFF. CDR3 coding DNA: TGCGCCAGCAGCCCACAGGGGTTATTATCCTACAATGAGCAGTTCTTC.

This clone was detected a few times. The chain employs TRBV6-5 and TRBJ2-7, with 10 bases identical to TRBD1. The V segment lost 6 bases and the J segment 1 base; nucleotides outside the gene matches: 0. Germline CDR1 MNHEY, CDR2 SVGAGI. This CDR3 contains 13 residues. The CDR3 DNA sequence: TGTGCCAGCAGGGACAGGGGGTCCTACGAGCAGTACTTC. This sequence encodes CASRDRGSYEQYF.

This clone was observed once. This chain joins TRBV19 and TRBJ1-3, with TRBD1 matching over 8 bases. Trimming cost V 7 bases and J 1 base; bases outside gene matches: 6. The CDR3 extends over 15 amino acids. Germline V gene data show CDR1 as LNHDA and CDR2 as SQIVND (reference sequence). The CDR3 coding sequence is TGTGCCAGTACCATGGACAGGGTGTCTGGAAACACCATATATTTT. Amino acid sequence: CASTMDRVSGNTIYF.

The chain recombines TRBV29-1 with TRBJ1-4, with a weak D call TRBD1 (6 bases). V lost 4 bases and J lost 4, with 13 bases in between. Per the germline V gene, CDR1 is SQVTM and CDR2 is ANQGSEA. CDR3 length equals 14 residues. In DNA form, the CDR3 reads TGCAGCGTTGGGGAGAGGACAGATAATGAAAAACTGTTTTTT. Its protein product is CSVGERTDNEKLFF. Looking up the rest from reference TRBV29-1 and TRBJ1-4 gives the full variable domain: SAVISQKPSRDICQRGTSLTIQCQVDSQVTMMFWYRQQPGQSLTLIATANQGSEATYESGFVIDKFPISRPNLTFSTLTVSNMSPEDSSIYLCSVGERTDNEKLFFGSGTQLSVL.

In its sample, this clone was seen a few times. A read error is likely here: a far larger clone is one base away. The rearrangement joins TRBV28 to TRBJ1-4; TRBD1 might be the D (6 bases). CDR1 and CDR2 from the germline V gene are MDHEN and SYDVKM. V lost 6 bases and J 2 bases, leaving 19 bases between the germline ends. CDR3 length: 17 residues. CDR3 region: CASSPSTGTFTNEKLFF. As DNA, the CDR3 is TGTGCCAGCAGCCCGAGCACAGGGACGTTTACTAATGAAAAACTGTTTTTT.

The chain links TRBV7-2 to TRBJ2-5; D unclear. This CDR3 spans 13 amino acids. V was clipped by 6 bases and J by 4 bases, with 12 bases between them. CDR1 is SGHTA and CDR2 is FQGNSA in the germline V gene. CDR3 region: CASSRGVAETQYF. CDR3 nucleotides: TGTGCCAGCAGTAGAGGAGTAGCAGAGACCCAGTACTTC.

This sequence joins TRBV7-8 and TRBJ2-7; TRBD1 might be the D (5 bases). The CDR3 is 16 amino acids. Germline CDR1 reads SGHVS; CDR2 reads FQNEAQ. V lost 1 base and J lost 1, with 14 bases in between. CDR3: CASSLEETDTSYEQYF. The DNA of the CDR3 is TGTGCCAGCAGCTTAGAAGAGACAGATACATCCTACGAGCAGTACTTC.

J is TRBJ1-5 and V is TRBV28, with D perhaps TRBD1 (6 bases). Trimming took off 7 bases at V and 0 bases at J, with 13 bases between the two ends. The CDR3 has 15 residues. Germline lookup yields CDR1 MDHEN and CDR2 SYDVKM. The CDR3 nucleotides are TGTGCCAGCATTACAGGGTCCACTAGCAATCAGCCCCAGCATTTT. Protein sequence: CASITGSTSNQPQHF.

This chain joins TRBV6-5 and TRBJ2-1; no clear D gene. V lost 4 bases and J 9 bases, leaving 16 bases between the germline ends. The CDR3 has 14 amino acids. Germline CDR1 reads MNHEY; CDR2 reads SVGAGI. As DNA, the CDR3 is TGTGCCAGCAGTTCGGTCATCGGAGTGTCTGAGCAGTTCTTC. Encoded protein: CASSSVIGVSEQFF.

DNA for the CDR3: TGTGCCAGCTTAGCGCTCGGCACTGAAGCTTTCTTT. This encodes CASLALGTEAFF. The chain carries TRBV2 and TRBJ1-1; D is undetermined. The CDR3 is 12 amino acids. Germline lookup yields CDR1 SNHLY and CDR2 FYNNEI. V was trimmed by 8 bases and J by 4 bases, leaving 11 bases between them.

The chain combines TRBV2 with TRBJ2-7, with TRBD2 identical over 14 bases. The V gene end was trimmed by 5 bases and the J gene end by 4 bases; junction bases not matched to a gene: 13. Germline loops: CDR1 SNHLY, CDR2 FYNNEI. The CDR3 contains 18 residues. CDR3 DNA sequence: TGTGCCAGCAGTTACGGACTAGCGGGAGGCCCACATACTTACGAGCAGTACTTC. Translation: CASSYGLAGGPHTYEQYF. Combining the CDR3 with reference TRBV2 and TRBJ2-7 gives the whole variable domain EPEVTQTPSHQVTQMGQEVILRCVPISNHLYFYWYRQILGQKVEFLVSFYNNEISEKSEIFDDQFSVERPDGSNFTLKIRSTKLEDSAMYFCASSYGLAGGPHTYEQYFGPGTRLTVT.

For the CDR3, the DNA is TGTGCCAGCAGCTTGGAAGGGGGGGGTAGTCGTTCTGGGGCCAACGTCCTGACTTTC. As protein: CASSLEGGGSRSGANVLTF. The chain joins TRBV5-4 to TRBJ2-6; D is perhaps TRBD2 (7 bases). Trimming cost V 0 bases and J 1 base, with 17 bases left between them. The CDR3 loop spans 19 amino acids. Per the germline V gene, CDR1 is SGHNT and CDR2 is YYREEE (reference sequence).

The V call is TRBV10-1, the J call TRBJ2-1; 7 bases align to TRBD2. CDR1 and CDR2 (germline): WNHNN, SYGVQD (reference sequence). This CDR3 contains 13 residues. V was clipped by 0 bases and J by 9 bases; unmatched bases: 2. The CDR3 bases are TGCGCCAGCAGTGAGTCGCCGGGAGGTGAGCAGTTCTTC. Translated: CASSESPGGEQFF.